This is a list of T cell receptor beta chains from one sample in a study of blood T cell repertoires in COVID-19. Using immunoSEQ multiplex PCR, the repertoire was profiled, and TCRdb retains in-frame clones only, with some absent. The sample includes 200,000 to 250,000 clones, 70% to 85% of them seen just once. Specimen: PBMCs or T cells enriched from blood (not recorded which). The receptors stem from a woman aged 55-75 years who had recovered from COVID-19. Both conserved end residues are part of each CDR3. A D gene is named only where the DNA matches it firmly. Clone size appears in some rows only: once, few, many, or a class for an expanded clone.

j_call,v_call,d_call,clone_size,cdr3_aa,cdr3_nt
TRBJ1-2,TRBV5-8,TRBD1,-,CASSPWTGGRYGYTF,TGTGCCAGCAGCCCCTGGACAGGGGGTCGGTATGGCTACACCTTC
TRBJ2-1,TRBV18,TRBD1,-,CASSPNTGGAVNEQFF,TGTGCCAGCTCACCAAATACAGGGGGCGCAGTAAATGAGCAGTTCTTC
TRBJ1-2,TRBV29-1,-,-,CSATENYGYTF,TGCAGCGCGACAGAAAACTATGGCTACACCTTC
TRBJ2-7,TRBV12-2,-,-,CASRVFRREGGGRQYF,TGTGCAAGTCGGGTTTTCCGAAGGGAGGGTGGGGGTAGGCAGTACTTC
TRBJ2-2,TRBV19,-,-,CASSIGGGRGAGELFF,TGTGCCAGTAGTATAGGTGGGGGCAGGGGGGCCGGGGAGCTGTTTTTT
TRBJ2-5,TRBV5-5,-,-,CASSLSLSRQETQYF,TGTGCCAGCAGCTTATCGCTCTCGCGCCAAGAGACCCAGTACTTC
TRBJ2-1,TRBV7-2,-,-,CASSLRGLQQFF,TGTGCCAGCAGCTTAAGGGGCCTCCAGCAGTTCTTC
TRBJ1-1,TRBV18,TRBD1,-,CASSPPGQGTEAFF,TGTGCCAGCTCACCACCGGGACAGGGGACTGAAGCTTTCTTT
TRBJ2-7,TRBV19,TRBD2,-,CASRASGLPYEQYF,TGTGCCAGCCGGGCTAGCGGGCTCCCCTACGAGCAGTACTTC
TRBJ2-1,TRBV4-2,-,-,CASSQEGQREDPREQFF,TGTGCCAGCAGCCAAGAGGGGCAGCGTGAGGATCCCCGTGAGCAGTTCTTC
TRBJ2-3,TRBV7-9,TRBD2,-,CASSLSGSTDTQYF,TGTGCCAGCAGCCTAAGCGGGAGTACAGATACGCAGTATTTT
TRBJ1-4,TRBV10-2,-,-,CASSESARDSEKLFF,TGCGCCAGCAGTGAGTCCGCCCGGGACTCTGAAAAACTGTTTTTT
TRBJ1-1,TRBV12-3/TRBV12-4,TRBD1,few,CASATTGLTEAFF,TGTGCCAGCGCGACGACAGGGCTCACTGAAGCTTTCTTT
TRBJ1-1,TRBV7-8,TRBD1,-,CAITRGTGAPNTEAFF,TGTGCCATTACACGAGGGACAGGAGCTCCGAACACTGAAGCTTTCTTT
TRBJ2-1,TRBV5-3,TRBD2,-,CATREFGTTHNSYNEQFF,TGTGCCACAAGGGAGTTCGGGACTACGCACAACTCCTACAATGAGCAGTTCTTC
TRBJ1-2,TRBV5-6,-,-,CASSFRESPYGYTF,TGTGCCAGCAGCTTCCGGGAGTCACCTTATGGCTACACCTTC
TRBJ1-4,TRBV12-3/TRBV12-4,-,-,CASSSGGREKLFF,TGTGCCAGCAGTTCTGGAGGGCGTGAAAAACTGTTTTTT
TRBJ1-1,TRBV3-1/TRBV3-2,-,-,CASSQELGVYTEAFF,TGTGCCAGCAGCCAAGAACTCGGGGTTTACACTGAAGCTTTCTTT
TRBJ2-2,TRBV11-3,TRBD1,-,CASSLETGGLPELFF,TGTGCCAGCAGCTTAGAGACAGGGGGCCTACCAGAGCTGTTTTTT
TRBJ1-1,TRBV7-2,-,few,CASSSPPPMNTEAFF,TGTGCCAGCAGCTCCCCACCCCCTATGAACACTGAAGCTTTCTTT
TRBJ2-2,TRBV7-2,TRBD1,-,CASSLVATGGFGELFF,TGTGCCAGCAGCTTAGTTGCGACAGGGGGTTTCGGGGAGCTGTTTTTT
TRBJ2-2,TRBV19,-,-,CASTAGGNGELFF,TGTGCCAGTACCGCAGGGGGGAACGGGGAGCTGTTTTTT
TRBJ1-1,TRBV18,-,-,CASSPRMSTEAFF,TGTGCCAGCTCACCGAGGATGTCCACTGAAGCTTTCTTT
TRBJ2-1,TRBV12-5,-,few,CASGSDRGATSYPYNEQFF,TGTGCTAGTGGTTCGGACCGGGGGGCGACTAGTTACCCCTACAATGAGCAGTTCTTC
TRBJ1-4,TRBV6-5,-,-,CASSYQNRVKGEKLFF,TGTGCCAGCAGTTACCAAAACAGGGTCAAAGGCGAAAAACTGTTTTTT
TRBJ2-2,TRBV6-4,-,-,CASSLLWTTEELFF,-
TRBJ1-4,TRBV27,TRBD1,-,CASSTGTGNNEKLFF,TGTGCCAGCAGTACCGGGACAGGAAATAATGAAAAACTGTTTTTT
TRBJ2-3,TRBV5-1,-,-,CASSFAGVEYF,TGCGCCAGCAGCTTTGCCGGGGTCGAGTATTTT
TRBJ1-1,TRBV4-1,TRBD1,-,CASSQGQGADTEAFF,TGCGCCAGCAGCCAGGGACAGGGGGCTGACACTGAAGCTTTCTTT
TRBJ2-7,TRBV5-5,-,-,CASRPTDSHEQYF,TGTGCCAGCAGACCCACAGACAGCCACGAGCAGTACTTC
TRBJ2-5,TRBV6-2/TRBV6-3,TRBD2,-,CASSYPRGSGGRRETQYF,TGTGCCAGCAGTTACCCCAGGGGCAGCGGGGGGCGTCGGGAGACCCAGTACTTC
TRBJ2-4,TRBV5-1,TRBD1,-,CASSSGQGEAKNIQYF,TGCGCCAGCAGCTCCGGACAGGGTGAAGCCAAAAACATTCAGTACTTC
TRBJ2-7,TRBV20-1,-,-,CSASGVYEQYF,TGCAGTGCTAGCGGGGTCTACGAGCAGTACTTC